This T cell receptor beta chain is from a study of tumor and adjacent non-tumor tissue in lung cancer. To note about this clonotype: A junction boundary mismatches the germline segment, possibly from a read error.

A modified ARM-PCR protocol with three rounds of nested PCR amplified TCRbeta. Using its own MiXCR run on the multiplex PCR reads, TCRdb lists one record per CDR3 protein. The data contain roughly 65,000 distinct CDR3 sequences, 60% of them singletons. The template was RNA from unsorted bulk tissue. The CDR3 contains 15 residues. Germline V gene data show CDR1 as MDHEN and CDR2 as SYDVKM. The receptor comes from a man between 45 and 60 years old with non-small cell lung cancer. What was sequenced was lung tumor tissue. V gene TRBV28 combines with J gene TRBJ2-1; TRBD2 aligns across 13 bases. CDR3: CANSPRTSGSQVPNF. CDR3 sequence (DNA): TGTGCCAACAGCCCGAGGACTAGCGGGAGCCAGGTTCCTAACTTC.